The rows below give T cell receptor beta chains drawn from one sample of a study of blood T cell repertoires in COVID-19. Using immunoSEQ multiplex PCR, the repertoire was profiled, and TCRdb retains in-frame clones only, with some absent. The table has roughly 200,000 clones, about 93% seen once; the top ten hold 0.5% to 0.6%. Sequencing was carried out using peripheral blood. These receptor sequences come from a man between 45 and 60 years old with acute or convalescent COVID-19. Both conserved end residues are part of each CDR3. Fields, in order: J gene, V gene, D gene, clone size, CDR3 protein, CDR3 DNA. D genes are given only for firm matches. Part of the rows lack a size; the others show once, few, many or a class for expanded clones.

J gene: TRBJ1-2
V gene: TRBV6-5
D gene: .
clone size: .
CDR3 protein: CASSYSSLGQGHTF
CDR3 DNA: TGTGCCAGCAGTTACTCCAGCCTAGGGCAGGGTCACACCTTC

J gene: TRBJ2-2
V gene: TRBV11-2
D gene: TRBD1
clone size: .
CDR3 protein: CASSSFRGTANTGELFF
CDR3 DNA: TGTGCCAGCAGCTCATTTAGGGGGACAGCGAACACCGGGGAGCTGTTTTTT

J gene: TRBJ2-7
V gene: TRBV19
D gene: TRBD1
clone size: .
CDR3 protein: CASSIGQGYEQYF
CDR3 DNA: TGTGCCAGTAGTATTGGACAGGGGTACGAGCAGTACTTC

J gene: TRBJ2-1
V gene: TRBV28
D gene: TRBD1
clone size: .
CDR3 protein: CASSQRTGARDEQFF
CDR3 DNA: TGTGCCAGCAGCCAACGGACAGGGGCCCGTGATGAGCAGTTCTTC

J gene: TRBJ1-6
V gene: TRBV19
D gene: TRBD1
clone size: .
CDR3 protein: CASTALTGGHVYNSPLHF
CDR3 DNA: TGTGCCAGTACCGCACTCACAGGGGGACACGTCTATAATTCACCCCTCCACTTT

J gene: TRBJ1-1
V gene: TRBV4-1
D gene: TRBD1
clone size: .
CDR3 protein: CASSQAHTGGTSEAFF
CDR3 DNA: TGCGCCAGCAGCCAAGCTCATACAGGGGGAACGAGTGAAGCTTTCTTT

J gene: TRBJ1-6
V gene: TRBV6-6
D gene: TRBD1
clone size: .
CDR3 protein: CASSGQGRHSPLHF
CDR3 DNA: TGTGCCAGCAGTGGACAGGGGAGGCATTCACCCCTCCACTTT

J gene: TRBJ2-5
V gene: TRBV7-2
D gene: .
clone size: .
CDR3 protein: CASSLEGYTSWGQETQYF
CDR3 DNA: TGTGCCAGCAGCTTAGAGGGTTATACTAGCTGGGGCCAAGAGACCCAGTACTTC

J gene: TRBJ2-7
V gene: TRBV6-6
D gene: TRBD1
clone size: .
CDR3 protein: CASSPTVPGQGAYEQYF
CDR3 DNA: TGTGCCAGCAGTCCCACCGTCCCGGGACAGGGGGCCTACGAGCAGTACTTC

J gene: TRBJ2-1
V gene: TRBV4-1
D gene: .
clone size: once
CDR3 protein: CASSQARGASYNEQFF
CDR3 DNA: TGCGCCAGCAGCCAAGCTCGCGGGGCTTCCTACAATGAGCAGTTCTTC

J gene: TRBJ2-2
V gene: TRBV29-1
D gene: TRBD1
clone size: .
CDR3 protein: CSVERQGSGELFF
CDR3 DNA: TGCAGCGTTGAGAGACAGGGGTCCGGGGAGCTGTTTTTT

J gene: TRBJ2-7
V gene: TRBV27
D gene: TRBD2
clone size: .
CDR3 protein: CASRRDYSYEQYF
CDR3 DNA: TGTGCCAGCAGGAGGGACTACTCCTACGAGCAGTACTTC

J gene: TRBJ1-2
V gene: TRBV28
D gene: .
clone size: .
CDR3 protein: CASTPTNYGYTF
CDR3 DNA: TGTGCCAGCACACCTACTAACTATGGCTACACCTTC

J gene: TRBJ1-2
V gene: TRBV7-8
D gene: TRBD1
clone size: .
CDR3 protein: CASSLAGQGYGYTF
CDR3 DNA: TGTGCCAGCAGCTTAGCGGGACAGGGGTACGGCTACACCTTC

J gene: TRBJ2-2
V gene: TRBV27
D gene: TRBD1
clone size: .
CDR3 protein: CASSFAGGNTGELFF
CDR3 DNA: TGTGCCAGCAGTTTCGCAGGGGGGAACACCGGGGAGCTGTTTTTT

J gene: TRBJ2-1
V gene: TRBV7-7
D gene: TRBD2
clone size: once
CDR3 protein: CASSRGLVNEQFF
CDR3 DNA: TGTGCCAGCAGCCGCGGACTAGTGAATGAGCAGTTCTTC

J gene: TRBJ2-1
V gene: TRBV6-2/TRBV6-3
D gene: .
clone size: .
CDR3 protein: CASSLGPDYNEQFF
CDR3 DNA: TGTGCCAGCAGCCTGGGGCCCGACTACAATGAGCAGTTCTTC

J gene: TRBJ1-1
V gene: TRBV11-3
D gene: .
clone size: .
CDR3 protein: CASSLGGSNTEAFF
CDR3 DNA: TGTGCCAGCAGCTTAGGGGGCTCGAACACTGAAGCTTTCTTT

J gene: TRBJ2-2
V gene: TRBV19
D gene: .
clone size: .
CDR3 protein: CASTVGPRPRGSGENTGELFF
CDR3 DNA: TGTGCCAGTACTGTCGGGCCAAGACCACGGGGTAGCGGAGAGAACACCGGGGAGCTGTTTTTT

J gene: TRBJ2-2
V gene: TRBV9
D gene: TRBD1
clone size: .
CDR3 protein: CASSKEQGAHTGELFF
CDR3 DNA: TGTGCCAGCAGCAAAGAACAGGGGGCGCACACCGGGGAGCTGTTTTTT

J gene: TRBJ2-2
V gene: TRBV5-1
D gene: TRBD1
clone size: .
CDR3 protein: CASSPGTGGLGELFF
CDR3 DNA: TGCGCCAGCAGCCCCGGGACAGGGGGCCTCGGGGAGCTGTTTTTT

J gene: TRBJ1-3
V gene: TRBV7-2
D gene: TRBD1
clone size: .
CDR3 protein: CAGGTGTGNTIYF
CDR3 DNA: TGTGCCGGTGGGACAGGGACTGGAAACACCATATATTTT

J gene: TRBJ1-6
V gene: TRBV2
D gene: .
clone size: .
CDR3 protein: CASSEGRTNSPLHF
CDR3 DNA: TGTGCCAGCAGTGAAGGGAGGACCAATTCACCCCTCCACTTT